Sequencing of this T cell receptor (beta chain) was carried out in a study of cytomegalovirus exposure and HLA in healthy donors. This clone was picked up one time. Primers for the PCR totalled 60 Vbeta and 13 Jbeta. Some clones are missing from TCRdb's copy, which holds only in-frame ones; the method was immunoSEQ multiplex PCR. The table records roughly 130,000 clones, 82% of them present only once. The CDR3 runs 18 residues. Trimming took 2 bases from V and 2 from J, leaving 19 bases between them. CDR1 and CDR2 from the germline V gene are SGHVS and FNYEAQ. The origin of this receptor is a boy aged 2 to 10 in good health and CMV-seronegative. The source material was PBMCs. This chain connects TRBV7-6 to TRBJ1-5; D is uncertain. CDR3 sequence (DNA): TGTGCCAGCAGCTTATCGCCACATGATGTTTTGGGCAATCAGCCCCAGCATTTT. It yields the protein CASSLSPHDVLGNQPQHF.